These T cell receptor beta chains were read from a single sample in a study of human T cells and chemical hapten exposure. TCRdb reprocessed the RACE reads with MiXCR, giving one entry per CDR3 protein. The table lists some 380,000 distinct CDR3 sequences, approximately 5.1% of them singletons. Sequencing used whole blood, obtained in connection with sensitization to the hapten diphenylcyclopropenone (DPC). These receptors were collected from a woman aged 45 to 65 with alopecia areata. Some clones in this sample may be carry-over from other donors' samples. CDR3s leave out the opening cysteine and the closing phenylalanine or tryptophan. Each record gives: CDR3 protein, J gene, V gene.

CDR3: ASRRGERTGELF; J: TRBJ2-2; V: TRBV2
CDR3: ASGKFPVLAGGEDYNEQF; J: TRBJ2-1; V: TRBV7-7
CDR3: ASSDRDRSNYGYT; J: TRBJ1-2; V: TRBV6-2/TRBV6-3
CDR3: ASSRLADSYNEQF; J: TRBJ2-1; V: TRBV5-4
CDR3: ASSYVGAGEQY; J: TRBJ2-7; V: TRBV27
CDR3: ASSSSVTYEQY; J: TRBJ2-7; V: TRBV7-2
CDR3: ASSFPRGPRHEQF; J: TRBJ2-1; V: TRBV12-3/TRBV12-4
CDR3: ASSLRALEAAKNIQY; J: TRBJ2-4; V: TRBV11-2
CDR3: AGGRGTEAF; J: TRBJ1-1; V: TRBV30
CDR3: SARKSGERTGELF; J: TRBJ2-2; V: TRBV20-1
CDR3: ASSEVARTNSPLH; J: TRBJ1-6; V: TRBV6-1
CDR3: ASSLGGGRDRRY; J: TRBJ2-7; V: TRBV7-2
CDR3: ASSPMDSNQPQH; J: TRBJ1-5; V: TRBV28
CDR3: ASRLKGWANNEQF; J: TRBJ2-1; V: TRBV12-3/TRBV12-4
CDR3: ASSFSYRGPSEKLF; J: TRBJ1-4; V: TRBV5-5
CDR3: ASGADREQF; J: TRBJ2-1; V: TRBV3-1
CDR3: SVGVNTEAF; J: TRBJ1-1; V: TRBV29-1
CDR3: ASSLGRGSLYEQY; J: TRBJ2-7; V: TRBV27
CDR3: ASSLGQYYNEQF; J: TRBJ2-1; V: TRBV11-2
CDR3: SVASEETQY; J: TRBJ2-5; V: TRBV29-1
CDR3: ASSVGGQANTGELF; J: TRBJ2-2; V: TRBV2
CDR3: ASSSRSGGSQPQH; J: TRBJ1-5; V: TRBV28
CDR3: SVEEGTARETQY; J: TRBJ2-5; V: TRBV29-1
CDR3: ATSATGELF; J: TRBJ2-2; V: TRBV24-1
CDR3: ASSPGSYGYT; J: TRBJ1-2; V: TRBV12-3/TRBV12-4
CDR3: ASSYSKHIGSGANVLT; J: TRBJ2-6; V: TRBV6-5
CDR3: ASSSDRVSNQPQH; J: TRBJ1-5; V: TRBV11-2
CDR3: SVENNVRGGTEAF; J: TRBJ1-1; V: TRBV29-1
CDR3: ASVRGGGTDTQY; J: TRBJ2-3; V: TRBV7-6
CDR3: ASGRRGDNSPLH; J: TRBJ1-6; V: TRBV2
CDR3: ASSLGPAEAF; J: TRBJ1-1; V: TRBV5-6
CDR3: ASKGRMNTEAF; J: TRBJ1-1; V: TRBV27
CDR3: ASMRTVFLGNEQY; J: TRBJ2-7; V: TRBV6-1
CDR3: SAPGLLNYEQY; J: TRBJ2-7; V: TRBV20-1
CDR3: SVAANLNYGYT; J: TRBJ1-2; V: TRBV29-1
CDR3: ASSLEGLVVEQY; J: TRBJ2-7; V: TRBV5-1
CDR3: ASSFTVAGELF; J: TRBJ2-2; V: TRBV5-5
CDR3: ASSLIAGGWSHEQY; J: TRBJ2-7; V: TRBV7-2
CDR3: ASSSDFQETQY; J: TRBJ2-5; V: TRBV7-8
CDR3: SVGTSGAHEQF; J: TRBJ2-1; V: TRBV29-1
CDR3: ASSLVLTGASGYT; J: TRBJ1-2; V: TRBV7-2
CDR3: ASRIGTNTGELF; J: TRBJ2-2; V: TRBV5-4